Shown below are 2 T cell receptor beta chains from a single sample sequenced in a study of blood T cells in healthy people across ages. Using a J-beta primer mix together with a sample-barcoded 5' primer, a second PCR was run for roughly 6 to 12 cycles. Via MiXCR, TCRdb re-called the 5' RACE reads, giving one row per CDR3 protein. The sample lists a few hundred thousand distinct CDR3 sequences; 25% to 30% were seen once. Input material: blood. Source of these receptors: a woman aged 70-85 years in good health.

The V gene is TRBV6-1, the J gene TRBJ2-1, with 9 bases aligning to TRBD2. The CDR3 has 13 amino acids. Germline trimming cut 5 bases from V and 6 bases from J; bases unmatched to any gene: 2. The germline CDR1 and CDR2 sequences are MNHNS and SASEGT. This chain's CDR3 is CASSSGRINEQFF. The CDR3 nucleotides read TGTGCCAGCAGTAGCGGGAGGATCAATGAGCAGTTCTTC.

This clonotype was recorded a few times. An end of the junction differs from the germline gene, which may be a read error. V is TRBV20-1 and J is TRBJ2-5, with TRBD2 as a possible D gene (5 bases). This CDR3 is 14 amino acids long. The V gene's germline CDR1 is DFQATT and CDR2 SNEGSKA (reference sequence). The CDR3 loop is CGARKLGGQETQYF. The CDR3 DNA follows: TGCGGTGCTAGGAAACTAGGAGGCCAAGAGACCCAGTACTTC.